Described below is a single T cell receptor beta chain sequence and its context. Patients picked for sequencing had shown CD8+CD57+ cell expansion detected by flow cytometry. The blood sampling took place in patients who had so far received no therapy. From germline, CDR1 is SEHNR and CDR2 FQNEAQ (reference sequence). The CDR3 consists of 12 residues. Deletions cut 2 bases from V and 7 bases from J, with 9 bases between. This sample was taken from a study of CD8+CD57+ T cells in acquired aplastic anemia. Template material for TCR beta VDJ and CDR3 profiling consisted of genomic DNA. TCRdb fed the reads into MiXCR, producing one record per CDR3 protein. The sample has approximately 300,000 distinct CDR3 sequences; roughly 61% are singletons.

The TCR sequence derives from a human donor with aplastic anemia. The sequencing sample was made of sorted CD4+, CD8+, or CD8+CD57+ T cells (not recorded which) from PBMCs. The chain recombines TRBV7-9 with TRBJ2-7; D not certain. CDR3 protein: CASSLIDGEQYF. The CDR3 DNA reads as TGTGCCAGCAGCTTAATCGATGGAGAGCAGTACTTC.